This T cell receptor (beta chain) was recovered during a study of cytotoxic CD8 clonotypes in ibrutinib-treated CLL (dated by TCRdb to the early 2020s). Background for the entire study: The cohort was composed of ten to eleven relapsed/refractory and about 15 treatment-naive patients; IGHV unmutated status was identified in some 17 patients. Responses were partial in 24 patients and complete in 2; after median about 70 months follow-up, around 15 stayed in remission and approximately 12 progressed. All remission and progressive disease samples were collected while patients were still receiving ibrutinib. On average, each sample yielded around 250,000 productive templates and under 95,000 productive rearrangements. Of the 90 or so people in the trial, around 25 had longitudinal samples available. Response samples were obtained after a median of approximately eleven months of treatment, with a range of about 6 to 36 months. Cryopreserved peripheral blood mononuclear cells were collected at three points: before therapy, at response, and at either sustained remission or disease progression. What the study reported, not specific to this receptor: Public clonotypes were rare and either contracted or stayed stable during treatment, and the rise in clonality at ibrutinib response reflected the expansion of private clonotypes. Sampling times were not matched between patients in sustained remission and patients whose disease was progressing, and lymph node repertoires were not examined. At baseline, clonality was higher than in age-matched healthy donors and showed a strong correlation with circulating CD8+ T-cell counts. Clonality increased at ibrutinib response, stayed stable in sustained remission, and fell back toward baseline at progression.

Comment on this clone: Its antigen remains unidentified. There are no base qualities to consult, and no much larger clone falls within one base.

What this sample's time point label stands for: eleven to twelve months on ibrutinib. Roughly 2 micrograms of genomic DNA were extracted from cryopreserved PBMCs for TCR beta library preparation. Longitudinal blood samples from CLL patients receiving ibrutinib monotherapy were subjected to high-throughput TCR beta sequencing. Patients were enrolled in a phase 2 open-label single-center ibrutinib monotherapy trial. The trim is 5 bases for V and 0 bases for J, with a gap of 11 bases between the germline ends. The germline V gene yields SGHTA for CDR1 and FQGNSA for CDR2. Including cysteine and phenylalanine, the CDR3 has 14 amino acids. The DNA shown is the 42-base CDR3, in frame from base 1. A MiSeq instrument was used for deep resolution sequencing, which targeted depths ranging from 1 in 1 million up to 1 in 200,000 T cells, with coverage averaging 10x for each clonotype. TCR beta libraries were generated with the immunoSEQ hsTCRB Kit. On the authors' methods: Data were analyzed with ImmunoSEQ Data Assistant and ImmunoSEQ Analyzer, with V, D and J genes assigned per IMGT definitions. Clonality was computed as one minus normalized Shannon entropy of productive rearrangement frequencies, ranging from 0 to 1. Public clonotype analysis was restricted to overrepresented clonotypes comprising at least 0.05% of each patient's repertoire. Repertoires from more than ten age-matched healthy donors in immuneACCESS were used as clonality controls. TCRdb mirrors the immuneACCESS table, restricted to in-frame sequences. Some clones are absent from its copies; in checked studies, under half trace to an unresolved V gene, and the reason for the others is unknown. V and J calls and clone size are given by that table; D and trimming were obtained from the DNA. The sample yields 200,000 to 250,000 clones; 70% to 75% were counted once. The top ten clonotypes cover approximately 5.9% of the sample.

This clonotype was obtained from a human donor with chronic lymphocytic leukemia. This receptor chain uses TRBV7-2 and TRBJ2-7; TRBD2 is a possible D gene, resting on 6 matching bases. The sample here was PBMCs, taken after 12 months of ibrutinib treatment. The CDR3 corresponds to CASSPGGPSYEQYF. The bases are TGTGCCAGCAGCCCCGGGGGTCCCTCCTACGAGCAGTACTTC.